The 9 T cell receptor beta chains listed next were all sequenced from one sample in a study of T cell repertoires in cytomegalovirus infection. A single record per CDR3 protein comes from TCRdb applying MiXCR to the reads. Of nearly 550,000 distinct CDR3 sequences listed, 15% to 20% were seen once; the top ten hold roughly a quarter. The sequenced material came from CD8+ T cells from PBMCs. These receptors were obtained from a human donor in good health (CMV status not recorded). Some clones in this sample may be carry-over from other donors' samples.

This clonotype occurred a few times. The CDR3 bases are TGTGCCAGCAGAACCGACTTTCCGAGCTCCTATAATTCACCCCTCCACTTT. Translation gives CASRTDFPSSYNSPLHF. The chain employs TRBV27 and TRBJ1-6; D gene unclear. Germline V gene data show CDR1 as MNHEY and CDR2 as SMNVEV (reference sequence). Trimming removed 6 bases at V and 0 bases at J, with 15 bases between. CDR3 length: 17 amino acids.

Details on this clonotype: This may arise from a read error, as a much more abundant clone is one base away. The rearrangement uses TRBV27 and TRBJ2-3; a possible D gene is TRBD1 (6 bases). The CDR3 spans 14 residues. CDR1 MNHEY and CDR2 SMNVEV come from the germline V gene (reference sequence). Trimming left V 4 bases short and J 5 bases short, with 13 bases between. CDR3 nucleotide sequence: TGTGCCAGCAGTTCAATCTCAGGGGAAGATACGCAGTATTTT. Residues: CASSSISGEDTQYF.

This clonotype was picked up many times. This chain joins TRBV2 and TRBJ1-2; D call uncertain. The germline V and J ends were trimmed by 0 bases and 1 base, with 3 bases remaining between them. The CDR3 is 13 residues long. Germline assignment: CDR1 SNHLY and CDR2 FYNNEI. The CDR3 here is CASSEARNYGYTF. The DNA for the CDR3 is TGTGCCAGCAGTGAAGCACGTAACTATGGCTACACCTTC.

This clonotype was seen at least ten times. The chain's CDR3 is CASSQINRAIEQYF. DNA for the CDR3: TGTGCCAGCAGCCAAATAAACAGGGCGATCGAGCAGTACTTC. The chain links TRBV14 to TRBJ2-7; D perhaps matches TRBD1 (6 bases). CDR3 length: 14 residues. V was cut by 2 bases and J by 6 bases, with 14 bases left in between. In germline, CDR1 is SGHDN, CDR2 FVKESK. Filled out from reference TRBV14 and TRBJ2-7, the complete variable domain reads EAGVTQFPSHSVIEKGQTVTLRCDPISGHDNLYWYRRVMGKEIKFLLHFVKESKQDESGMPNNRFLAERTGGTYSTLKVQPAELEDSGVYFCASSQINRAIEQYFGPGTRLTVT.

This clonotype appeared a few times. The chain combines TRBV15 with TRBJ2-3; D ambiguous. The V gene lost 6 bases and the J gene lost 7 bases, with 17 bases spanning the gap. Germline CDR1 is LNHNV and CDR2 is YYDKDF (reference sequence). This CDR3 has 14 amino acids. CDR3 sequence (DNA): TGTGCCACCAGTCCCGGCGCATCCTGGAATACGCAGTATTTT. Translation: CATSPGASWNTQYF. The entire variable domain, with the rest obtained from reference TRBV15 and TRBJ2-3, is as follows: DAMVIQNPRYQVTQFGKPVTLSCSQTLNHNVMYWYQQKSSQAPKLLFHYYDKDFNNEADTPDNFQSRRPNTSFCFLDIRSPGLGDTAMYLCATSPGASWNTQYFGPGTRLTVL.

In this sample, this clonotype turned up many times. The J gene is TRBJ1-1, the V gene TRBV25-1, with D uncertain. CDR1 is MGHDK and CDR2 is SYGVNS in the germline V gene. The CDR3 consists of 13 residues. V lost 5 bases and J 5 bases, leaving 12 bases between the germline ends. The DNA of the CDR3 is TGTGCCAGCAGTCCGGACGGCGGGACTGAAGCTTTCTTT. This sequence encodes CASSPDGGTEAFF.

This clonotype was counted many times. The chain joins TRBV28 to TRBJ2-3, with 8 nucleotides matching TRBD2. V dropped 6 bases and J dropped 4; count of bases not matched to a gene: 6. CDR3 length: 14 residues. Looked up from germline, CDR1 is MDHEN and CDR2 is SYDVKM. CDR3 DNA sequence: TGTGCCAGCAGGCCGGGACTAGAGGCAGATACGCAGTATTTT. It encodes CASRPGLEADTQYF.

This clonotype was recorded at least ten times. CDR3 in DNA: TGTGCCAGCAGCTCTTCGGGACAGGGGAATTACGAGCAGTACTTC. Translation: CASSSSGQGNYEQYF. The genes are TRBV7-9 and TRBJ2-7; 10 bases align to TRBD1. The CDR3 spans 15 residues. Losses at the gene ends were 4 bases for V and 4 bases for J; bases not matched to a gene: 7. Germline assignment: CDR1 SEHNR and CDR2 FQNEAQ (reference sequence).

This clonotype was observed at least ten times. This chain connects TRBV28 to TRBJ2-7; TRBD2 matches 8 bases. Losses at the gene ends were 3 bases for V and 0 bases for J; bases not matched to a gene: 10. Germline assignment: CDR1 MDHEN and CDR2 SYDVKM. This CDR3 has 17 residues. The CDR3 protein is CASSLGSSGSSSYEQYF. The CDR3 region has the DNA TGTGCCAGCAGTTTGGGATCTAGCGGGTCCTCCTCCTACGAGCAGTACTTC.